This TCR beta chain was captured by sequencing in a study of immune characterization of retroperitoneal liposarcoma. TCRdb reprocessed the PCR reads with MiXCR, giving one entry per CDR3 protein. The data hold roughly 8,400 distinct CDR3 sequences, with 25% to 35% observed a single time. This CDR3 is 16 amino acids long. From germline, CDR1 is MNHNY and CDR2 SVGAGI (reference sequence). V dropped 5 bases and J dropped 5; count of bases not matched to a gene: 9. The J gene is TRBJ2-1, the V gene TRBV6-6, with 10 positions matching TRBD2. Sequenced: blood. This clonotype was sampled from a male donor with retroperitoneal liposarcoma. CDR3 nucleotides: TGTGCCAGCAGTGCTAGCGGGAGACGTGTGGACAATGAGCAGTTCTTC. The encoded protein is CASSASGRRVDNEQFF.